The source of this T cell receptor (beta chain) is a study of T cells after posttransplantation cyclophosphamide. Clones were sequenced by immunoSEQ multiplex PCR, and TCRdb holds only the in-frame ones, with some missing. This sample carries under 45,000 clones, none of them present only once. Study-wide findings and caveats: Blood and skin or GI T cell repertoires showed limited TRB overlap.

This clone was seen many times. Its specificity is not known. There are 15 residues in the CDR3. V was cut by 1 base and J by 2 bases, with 11 bases left in between. Germline V gives CDR1 MNHNS, CDR2 SASEGT. Sequenced input: PBMCs. The chain joins TRBV6-1 to TRBJ1-1; D not certain. The TCR originated in a woman aged 50 to 60 in good health and a related stem cell transplant donor. This CDR3 is CASSEGGEANTEAFF. CDR3 nucleotide sequence: TGTGCCAGCAGTGAAGGGGGAGAGGCAAACACTGAAGCTTTCTTT.